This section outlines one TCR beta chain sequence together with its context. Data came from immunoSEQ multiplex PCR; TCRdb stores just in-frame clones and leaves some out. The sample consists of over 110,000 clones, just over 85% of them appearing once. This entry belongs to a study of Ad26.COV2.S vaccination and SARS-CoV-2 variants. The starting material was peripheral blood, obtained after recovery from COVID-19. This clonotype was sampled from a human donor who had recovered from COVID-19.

The CDR3 reads CASSLVGGGSPLHF. CDR3 DNA: TGTGCCAGCAGCTTAGTTGGGGGGGGGTCACCCCTCCACTTT. This chain links TRBV7-2 with TRBJ1-6; D perhaps matches TRBD1 (5 bases). The CDR3 has 14 residues. V was trimmed by 1 base and J by 10 bases, leaving 11 bases between them. From germline, CDR1 is SGHTA and CDR2 FQGNSA. The complete variable domain, with remaining parts taken from reference TRBV7-2 and TRBJ1-6, reads GAGVSQSPSNKVTEKGKDVELRCDPISGHTALYWYRQSLGQGLEFLIYFQGNSAPDKSGLPSDRFSAERTGGSVSTLTIQRTQQEDSAVYLCASSLVGGGSPLHFGNGTRLTVT.